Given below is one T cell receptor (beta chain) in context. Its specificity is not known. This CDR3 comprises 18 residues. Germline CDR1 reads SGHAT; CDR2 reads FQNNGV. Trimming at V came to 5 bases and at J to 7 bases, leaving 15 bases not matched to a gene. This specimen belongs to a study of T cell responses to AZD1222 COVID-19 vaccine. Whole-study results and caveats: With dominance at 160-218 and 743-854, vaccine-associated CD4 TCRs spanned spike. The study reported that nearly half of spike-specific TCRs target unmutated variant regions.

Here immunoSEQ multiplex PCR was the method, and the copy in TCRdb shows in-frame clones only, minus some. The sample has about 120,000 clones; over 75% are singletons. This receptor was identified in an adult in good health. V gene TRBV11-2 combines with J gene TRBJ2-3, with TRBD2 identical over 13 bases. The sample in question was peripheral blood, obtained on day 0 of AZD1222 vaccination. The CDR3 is CASSLDVTSGRAKNTQYF. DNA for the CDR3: TGTGCCAGCAGCCTTGACGTTACTAGCGGGAGGGCCAAGAATACGCAGTATTTT.